The rows below give T cell receptor beta chains drawn from one sample of a study of CD8+CD57+ T cells in acquired aplastic anemia. TCRdb reprocessed the reads with MiXCR, giving one entry per CDR3 protein. The table shows a few hundred thousand distinct CDR3 sequences, with 61% occurring only once. Sequencing was done on a sample of sorted CD4+, CD8+, or CD8+CD57+ T cells (not recorded which) from PBMCs. These receptors originate from a human donor in good health. Both conserved end residues are part of each CDR3. D genes are given only for firm matches. A row's size may be missing; if present it is once, few, many or a size class.

J | V | D | size | DNA | CDR3
TRBJ2-5 | TRBV11-2 | NA | few | TGTGCCAGCAGCCTGGGAAATCGCGAGACCCAGTACTTC | CASSLGNRETQYF
TRBJ2-3 | TRBV7-8 | NA | few | TGTGCCAGCAGCTTACCAAGAATGGGCGGAATAGATACGCAGTATTTT | CASSLPRMGGIDTQYF
TRBJ1-1 | TRBV7-9 | NA | NA | TGTGCCAGCAGCTCCCCGGGGTGGGCTTTCTTT | CASSSPGWAFF
TRBJ1-3 | TRBV2 | NA | few | TGTGCCGTCAACCCGTCTGGAAACACCATATATTTT | CAVNPSGNTIYF
TRBJ2-3 | TRBV2 | NA | NA | TGTGCCAGCAGTGAAGGGGGTCTAGATACGCAGTATTTT | CASSEGGLDTQYF
TRBJ1-2 | TRBV2 | NA | many | TGTGCCAGCAGTGAAGGTCCGAGGGTAGTCTATGGCTACACCTTC | CASSEGPRVVYGYTF
TRBJ1-1 | TRBV7-9 | NA | many | TGTGCCAGCAGCCCTCGACAGGTGAGGGGTGAAGCTTTCTTT | CASSPRQVRGEAFF
TRBJ2-7 | TRBV24-1 | TRBD1 | NA | TGTGCCACCAGTGACCTCGGACAGGGGGATAAGCAGTACTTC | CATSDLGQGDKQYF
TRBJ2-1 | TRBV24-1 | NA | NA | TGTGCCACCAGTGACTCGGACTCCTGGGATGATGAGCAGTTCTTC | CATSDSDSWDDEQFF
TRBJ2-7 | TRBV9 | NA | many | TGTGCCAGCAGCGTAGGCGGCTACCTAGGGGGCGAGCAGTACTTC | CASSVGGYLGGEQYF
TRBJ2-7 | TRBV2 | TRBD2 | few | TGTGCCAGCAGTGAACATAGCGGGGGCTACGAGCAGTACTTC | CASSEHSGGYEQYF
TRBJ2-7 | TRBV5-4 | TRBD2 | NA | TGTGCCAGCAGGGAAACTAGCGCGGCCTACGAGCAGTACTTC | CASRETSAAYEQYF
TRBJ2-2 | TRBV7-9 | TRBD2 | NA | TGTGCCAGCAGCCAATCAACCGGGACTAGGTCTTCCGGGGAGCTGTTTTTT | CASSQSTGTRSSGELFF
TRBJ2-1 | TRBV6-5 | TRBD2 | many | TGTGCCAGCAGTTACTCAGGACTAGGCTCCTACAATGAGCAGTTCTTC | CASSYSGLGSYNEQFF
TRBJ1-2 | TRBV5-4 | TRBD1 | many | TGTGCCAGCAGCACCCGTGGACAGGGAGCCTATGGCTACACCTTC | CASSTRGQGAYGYTF
TRBJ2-5 | TRBV19 | TRBD2 | NA | TGTGCCAGTAGTATAGCGACTAGCGGGACCCAAGAGACCCAGTACTTC | CASSIATSGTQETQYF
TRBJ1-1 | TRBV10-3 | TRBD1 | NA | TGTGCCATCACTACGGACAGGGGAAACACTGAAGCTTTCTTT | CAITTDRGNTEAFF
TRBJ1-1 | TRBV6-1 | NA | many | TGTGCCGGGGGGGGGATGAACACTGAAGCTTTCTTT | CAGGGMNTEAFF
TRBJ1-1 | TRBV19 | NA | many | TGTGCCAGTAACCCGGGACTCCCGAGGGACACTGAAGCTTTCTTT | CASNPGLPRDTEAFF
TRBJ1-2 | TRBV9 | NA | NA | TGTGCCAGCAGCGCCCAAGGCCCCTATGGCTACACCTTC | CASSAQGPYGYTF
TRBJ2-1 | TRBV24-1 | NA | once | TGTGCCACCAGTGGGGGTTCCTACAATGAGCAGTTCTTC | CATSGGSYNEQFF
TRBJ1-1 | TRBV7-9 | TRBD1 | many | TGTGCCAGCAGCTTATGGGGGGACAGATTGATGAACACTGAAGCTTTCTTT | CASSLWGDRLMNTEAFF
TRBJ1-6 | TRBV7-9 | TRBD1 | NA | TGTGCCAGCAGCCCAGGGTCAGGGGGCGGTGGACCCCTCCACTTT | CASSPGSGGGGPLHF
TRBJ2-7 | TRBV10-2 | NA | NA | TGCGCCAGCACGGAGCCCGGGGCCAGCTCACCCCGGCAGGGGACCCCCTACGAGCAGTACTTC | CASTEPGASSPRQGTPYEQYF
TRBJ2-1 | TRBV10-1 | NA | many | TGCGCCAGCAGTGAAGGTCCGGCAAATGAGCAGTTCTTC | CASSEGPANEQFF
TRBJ2-7 | TRBV19 | NA | NA | TGTGCCAGTAGTCCCTCACAGGGACGGTACGAGCAGTACTTC | CASSPSQGRYEQYF
TRBJ1-1 | TRBV9 | NA | NA | TGTGCCAGCAGCTTATCAGGGAGGACTGAAGCTTTCTTT | CASSLSGRTEAFF
TRBJ2-7 | TRBV7-2 | NA | NA | TGCGCCAGCAGCCAAGATCTCGACCCTCCGGGCGAGCAGTACTTC | CASSQDLDPPGEQYF
TRBJ2-1 | TRBV5-1 | TRBD1 | NA | TGCGCCAGCAGCTTGGGGACAGGGGGCGTGGATGAGCAGTTCTTC | CASSLGTGGVDEQFF
TRBJ2-1 | TRBV20-1 | TRBD2 | once | TGCAGTGCTAGGGCGACTAGCGGGGGACACGGCAATGAGCAGTTCTTC | CSARATSGGHGNEQFF
TRBJ1-2 | TRBV6-5 | TRBD1 | once | TGTGCCAGCAGTCAGGACACTGGACAGGGTTATGGCTACACCTTC | CASSQDTGQGYGYTF
TRBJ2-3 | TRBV6-5 | TRBD2 | NA | TGTGCCAGCAGTTACGGGGGACTAGCGGACGTCAGGGATACGCAGTATTTT | CASSYGGLADVRDTQYF
TRBJ1-2 | TRBV15 | NA | NA | TGTGCCACCAGCACCGTCTACAGGGAAGGCTACACCTTC | CATSTVYREGYTF
TRBJ2-7 | TRBV15 | TRBD1 | many | TGTGCCACCAGCAGACCGGGACAGGGTTCCTACGAGCAGTACTTC | CATSRPGQGSYEQYF
TRBJ2-7 | TRBV7-2 | NA | NA | TGTGCCAGCAGCTCAGCATATGGAGGGTACGAGCAGTACTTC | CASSSAYGGYEQYF
TRBJ2-7 | TRBV24-1 | TRBD1 | NA | TGTGCCACCAGTGAGGGACAGGCCTACGAGCAGTACTTC | CATSEGQAYEQYF
TRBJ2-1 | TRBV7-2 | NA | once | TGTGCCAGCAGCTTAGTAGGGGTTGAGCAGTTCTTC | CASSLVGVEQFF
TRBJ2-1 | TRBV2 | NA | once | TGTGCCAGCAGCCTCATCCCGCCTGTCGATGAGCAGTTCTTC | CASSLIPPVDEQFF
TRBJ1-4 | TRBV19 | NA | many | TGTGCCAGTAGTATCTGGGGTGCAACTAATGAAAAACTGTTTTTT | CASSIWGATNEKLFF